Below, 10 T cell receptor beta chains from the same sample are listed, as sequenced in a study of shared clonotypes between healthy human individuals. TCRdb keeps only in-frame clones here, not all; method: immunoSEQ multiplex PCR. The profile shows about 690,000 clones, 90% of them singletons. The specimen was memory CD8+ T cells from PBMCs. Subset reported: CD45RO+ cells pooled with CCR7-negative TemRA cells. Every receptor here comes from a young man in good health. Some clones in this sample may be carry-over from other donors' samples.

About this clone itself: In the same sample, other DNA sequences code for this CDR3. CDR3 residues: CASSESGRATEAFF. Here the CDR3 DNA reads TGTGCCAGCAGTGAATCCGGCAGGGCCACTGAAGCTTTCTTT. J is TRBJ1-1 and V is TRBV25-1, with a weak D call TRBD1 (5 bases). The V end was cut by 1 base, the J end by 4 bases, with 10 bases between. Germline-derived CDR1 and CDR2 are MGHDK and SYGVNS. This CDR3 is built from 14 residues. The full variable domain, its missing parts supplied by reference TRBV25-1 and TRBJ1-1, is EADIYQTPRYLVIGTGKKITLECSQTMGHDKMYWYQQDPGMELHLIHYSYGVNSTEKGDLSSESTVSRIRTEHFPLTLESARPSHTSQYLCASSESGRATEAFFGQGTRLTVV.

The V and J genes are TRBV5-4 and TRBJ2-7; a weak D match, TRBD2 (6 bases). Trimming cost V 4 bases and J 0 bases, with 14 bases left between them. Germline V CDR1 and CDR2: SGHNT, YYREEE (reference sequence). The CDR3 has 15 residues. The CDR3 reads CASSAGLGSSYEQYF. CDR3 nucleotides: TGTGCCAGCAGCGCCGGGCTCGGGAGCTCCTACGAGCAGTACTTC.

The chain has TRBV27 and TRBJ2-7; 7 bases match TRBD1. V lost 3 bases to trimming and J lost 1 base; unmatched junction nucleotides: 6. CDR1 and CDR2 from the germline V gene are MNHEY and SMNVEV (reference sequence). The CDR3 spans 15 residues. The CDR3 nucleotides are TGTGCCAGCAGTTTGAGGGGCAGGGGGTCCTACGAGCAGTACTTC. This sequence encodes CASSLRGRGSYEQYF.

This clone was seen at least ten times. V and J are TRBV27 and TRBJ1-1; D might be TRBD1 (6 bases). CDR1 and CDR2 from the germline V gene are MNHEY and SMNVEV (reference sequence). Trimming stripped 6 bases from V and 6 bases from J, with 14 bases between. This CDR3 is built from 13 residues. The CDR3 bases are TGTGCCAGCAGCATAGCAGGGGCGGCTGAAGCTTTCTTT. Protein product: CASSIAGAAEAFF.

V is TRBV5-1 and J is TRBJ2-3, with 11 nucleotides matching TRBD2. Germline loops: CDR1 SGHRS, CDR2 YFSETQ. This CDR3 has 18 amino acids. V gave up 4 bases and J gave up 1 base; unmatched junction bases: 11. CDR3 in DNA: TGCGCCAGCAGCCCCAATAGCGGGAGGGCCTTCGGCACAGATACGCAGTATTTT. Protein sequence: CASSPNSGRAFGTDTQYF.

The chain is built from TRBV5-6 and TRBJ2-2; D not resolved. Germline-derived CDR1 and CDR2 are SGHDT and YYEEEE. Trimming took off 0 bases at V and 0 bases at J, with 15 bases between the two ends. The CDR3 covers 18 residues. This CDR3 is CASSLAFRRGTNTGELFF. The CDR3, as DNA: TGTGCCAGCAGCTTGGCCTTCAGGAGAGGTACGAACACCGGGGAGCTGTTTTTT.

This clone has only one observation. V gene TRBV4-3 combines with J gene TRBJ2-1; D gene unclear. This CDR3 is built from 15 residues. Germline V gene lookup returns CDR1 LGHNA and CDR2 YSLEER. The V end was cut by 2 bases, the J end by 6 bases, with 14 bases between. CDR3 amino acids: CASSQTPRPLNEQFF. CDR3 in DNA: TGCGCCAGCAGCCAAACCCCTAGACCACTCAATGAGCAGTTCTTC.

The chain has TRBV6-5 and TRBJ1-4, with D unclear. Germline V CDR1 and CDR2: MNHEY, SVGAGI. V was pared by 0 bases and J by 8 bases, with 13 bases between. The CDR3 contains 15 residues. This CDR3 is CASSYSGSREEKLFF. CDR3 coding DNA: TGTGCCAGCAGTTACTCGGGCAGTCGGGAAGAAAAACTGTTTTTT.

The V call is TRBV6-1, the J call TRBJ2-2, with D hard to call. Germline V gives CDR1 MNHNS, CDR2 SASEGT. This CDR3 is built from 16 residues. Trimming cost V 4 bases and J 6 bases, with 18 bases left between them. Written as DNA, the CDR3 is TGTGCCAGCAGTGTAGCCCCTTTGGGTTTTCCCGGGGAGCTGTTTTTT. Protein: CASSVAPLGFPGELFF.

The rearrangement uses TRBV4-1 and TRBJ2-1; TRBD2 matches 12 bases. The J segment lost 6 bases and the V segment lost 1 base, leaving 7 bases of the junction unmatched. The CDR3 extends over 17 amino acids. The germline V gene has CDR1 MGHRA and CDR2 YSYEKL. CDR3 nucleotides: TGCGCCAGCAGCCAAGTTTCGGAACTAGCGGGGGGCAATGAGCAGTTCTTC. This sequence encodes CASSQVSELAGGNEQFF.